These 22 T cell receptor beta chains originate from one sample sequenced in a study of response to subunit inactivated influenza vaccine. Each CDR3 protein gets one entry after TCRdb re-called the RT-PCR reads with MiXCR. The sample has approximately 680,000 distinct CDR3 sequences, about a sixth seen once. The sequences come from PBMCs from blood, collected 12 days after vaccination. The source is a man over 45 who received an inactivated influenza vaccine.

This clonotype was detected only a few times. At one boundary the junction diverges from the germline segment, which might be a read error. J is TRBJ2-7 and V is TRBV7-9; 12 bases agree with TRBD2. Germline CDR1 reads SEHNR; CDR2 reads FQNEAQ (reference sequence). The CDR3 runs to 12 residues. The DNA for the CDR3 is TGTGCCAGCAGCAAGGGACTAGCGGGTTTGAACTTC. This sequence encodes CASSKGLAGLNF.

The rearrangement links TRBV3-1 to TRBJ1-2; D may be TRBD1 (6 bases). The germline CDR1 and CDR2 sequences are LGHDT and YNNKEL (reference sequence). CDR3 length equals 11 residues. Between the trimmed V and J ends, which lost 5 bases and 8 bases, there was a span of 9 bases. CDR3 amino acids: CASSFGQGYTF. CDR3 sequence (DNA): TGTGCCAGCAGCTTCGGACAGGGCTACACCTTC.

This clonotype was picked up a small number of times. The chain couples TRBV7-8 to TRBJ1-4; the D is unclear. The CDR3 sequence is 16 residues long. Germline CDR1 reads SGHVS; CDR2 reads FQNEAQ. The ends were cut back, 4 bases at V and 0 bases at J, with 12 bases in the middle. The CDR3 here is CASSWEGLTTNEKLFF. In nucleotides, the CDR3 is TGTGCCAGCAGCTGGGAAGGGTTGACAACTAATGAAAAACTGTTTTTT.

The sample holds a few counts of this clonotype. The rearrangement joins TRBV6-6 to TRBJ2-7, with a weak D call TRBD2 (6 bases). The germline gives CDR1 MNHNY, CDR2 SVGAGI (reference sequence). The CDR3 consists of 11 residues. The CDR3 sequence is CAGGNEYEQYF. The CDR3 DNA reads as TGTGCTGGGGGGAATGAGTACGAGCAGTACTTC.

The CDR3: CASSYVFYEQYF. Written as DNA, the CDR3 is TGTGCCAGCAGTTATGTATTCTACGAGCAGTACTTC. This rearrangement joins TRBV12-3 or TRBV12-4 to TRBJ2-7, with D unresolved. The V and J ends lost 4 bases and 3 bases respectively, with 7 bases between them. This CDR3 has 12 residues.

This chain connects TRBV7-2 to TRBJ2-7; D call uncertain. The CDR3 contains 15 residues. V was cut by 1 base and J by 0 bases, with 10 bases left in between. The germline V gene encodes CDR1 SGHTA and CDR2 FQGNSA. The CDR3 loop is CASSLGVYSSYEQYF. Written as DNA, the CDR3 is TGTGCCAGCAGCTTAGGGGTCTACAGCTCCTACGAGCAGTACTTC.

The J gene is TRBJ2-1, the V gene TRBV5-8, with 10 bases that match TRBD2. Germline CDR1 SGHTS, CDR2 YDEGEE. The V and J ends lost 0 bases and 8 bases, in that order; junction bases with no gene match: 5. The CDR3 runs to 15 residues. The CDR3 is CASSLGLAGAYEQFF. The DNA for the CDR3 is TGTGCCAGCAGCTTGGGGCTAGCGGGAGCCTATGAGCAGTTCTTC.

This clonotype was detected a few times. The chain recombines TRBV6-2 or TRBV6-3 with TRBJ1-1; no firm D call. This CDR3 region has 16 residues. The germline V gene has CDR1 MNHEY and CDR2 SVGEGT. Trimming took 7 bases from V and 0 from J, leaving 18 bases between them. Here the CDR3 DNA reads TGTGCCAGCAAGGTGGCAGGCTTCTTCATGAACACTGAAGCTTTCTTT. The encoded protein is CASKVAGFFMNTEAFF.

The chain is built from TRBV3-1 and TRBJ1-2; D not resolved. The CDR3 covers 15 residues. Germline V gene sequence: CDR1 LGHDT, CDR2 YNNKEL (reference sequence). Trimming removed 3 bases at V and 0 bases at J, with 11 bases between. CDR3: CASSHMTGSNYGYTF. CDR3 DNA: TGTGCCAGCAGCCACATGACGGGATCTAACTATGGCTACACCTTC.

The V and J genes are TRBV6-2 or TRBV6-3 and TRBJ2-5; TRBD2 agrees at 9 bases. Germline assignment: CDR1 MNHEY and CDR2 SVGEGT. The ends lost 6 bases at V and 5 bases at J; junction bases unmatched: 22. The CDR3 runs to 19 residues. CDR3 in DNA: TGTGCCAGCAGCACAATATTAGCGGGAGCCGACCTGGGAAAGGAGACCCAGTACTTC. Its translation is CASSTILAGADLGKETQYF.

Only a few counts were recorded for this clonotype. The chain recombines TRBV5-1 with TRBJ2-7; D may be TRBD1 (6 bases). Germline V lookup: CDR1 SGHRS, CDR2 YFSETQ. This CDR3 region has 13 residues. V was pared by 4 bases and J by 7 bases, with 15 bases between. CDR3 loop: CASSPQGWEEQYF. CDR3 DNA: TGCGCCAGCAGCCCTCAGGGGTGGGAGGAGCAGTACTTC.

CDR3 in amino acids: CASSPTSAYGYTF. The CDR3 bases are TGTGCCAGCAGCCCTACGTCCGCTTATGGCTACACCTTC. The rearrangement uses TRBV6-1 and TRBJ1-2; D not certain. Trimming removed 6 bases at V and 5 bases at J, with 13 bases between. This CDR3 region has 13 residues. Germline CDR1 MNHNS, CDR2 SASEGT.

Here the CDR3 reads CASSPLGGGGGYTF. The CDR3 bases are TGTGCCAGCAGCCCCCTCGGGGGGGGCGGTGGCTACACCTTC. V is TRBV14 and J is TRBJ1-2; tentative D call: TRBD1 (6 bases). CDR1 SGHDN and CDR2 FVKESK come from the germline V gene. The CDR3 totals 14 residues. Trimming removed 4 bases at V and 7 bases at J, with 16 bases between. Supplemented by reference TRBV14 and TRBJ1-2, the full variable domain reads EAGVTQFPSHSVIEKGQTVTLRCDPISGHDNLYWYRRVMGKEIKFLLHFVKESKQDESGMPNNRFLAERTGGTYSTLKVQPAELEDSGVYFCASSPLGGGGGYTFGSGTRLTVV.

V and J are TRBV29-1 and TRBJ2-1, with D maybe TRBD2 (5 bases). V was clipped by 1 base and J by 10 bases, with 11 bases between them. CDR1 SQVTM and CDR2 ANQGSEA come from the germline V gene. The CDR3 has 12 residues. The CDR3 here is CSVEGYGGEQFF. The CDR3 nucleotides are TGCAGCGTTGAAGGCTATGGCGGGGAGCAGTTCTTC.

This clonotype has just a few counts. This chain uses TRBV5-1 with TRBJ2-1; D is perhaps TRBD2 (5 bases). Looked up from germline, CDR1 is SGHRS and CDR2 is YFSETQ. The CDR3 spans 13 residues. V was pared by 4 bases and J by 10 bases, with 15 bases between. DNA for the CDR3: TGCGCCAGCAGCACCCTAGCCCCCGGGGAGCAGTTCTTC. This gives the protein CASSTLAPGEQFF.

Regarding this clonotype: One junction end disagrees with the germline gene, perhaps due to a read error. The chain couples TRBV20-1 to TRBJ2-5; TRBD1 matches 8 bases. This CDR3 is built from 16 residues. Looked up from germline, CDR1 is DFQATT and CDR2 is SNEGSKA (reference sequence). The CDR3 DNA reads TGCTGTGCTAGACCTTGGACAGGGCCTAGGGCAGAGACCCAGTACTTC. Translated, it gives CCARPWTGPRAETQYF.

This chain uses TRBV20-1 with TRBJ2-1; the D call may be TRBD1 or TRBD2 (5 bases each). The V gene lost 5 bases and the J gene lost 6 bases, with 20 bases spanning the gap. The CDR3 totals 15 residues. Germline CDR1 reads DFQATT; CDR2 reads SNEGSKA (reference sequence). DNA for the CDR3: TGCAGTGCTCAGAATGGGGGTGGGTCGGTCAATGAGCAGTTCTTC. It specifies CSAQNGGGSVNEQFF.

The chain couples TRBV29-1 to TRBJ2-7, with 8 bases matching TRBD2. The germline CDR1 and CDR2 sequences are SQVTM and ANQGSEA. V dropped 7 bases and J dropped 3; count of bases not matched to a gene: 8. The CDR3 length is 13 residues. CDR3 DNA: TGCAGCGCTCGACGGAGCGGGAGCTACGAGCAGTACTTC. Translation: CSARRSGSYEQYF.

Ten or more counts support this clonotype. The chain employs TRBV29-1 and TRBJ1-6, with TRBD1 identical over 7 bases. V lost 1 base, J lost 9 bases, and 15 bases stayed unmatched. This CDR3 is 17 amino acids long. Germline V gene sequence: CDR1 SQVTM, CDR2 ANQGSEA. For the CDR3, the DNA is TGCAGCGTTGAAGGGACAGGAACTCACCGGATAATTTCACCCCTCCACTTT. As protein: CSVEGTGTHRIISPLHF.

The table lists this clonotype with many counts. The chain links TRBV12-3 or TRBV12-4 to TRBJ2-5; TRBD2 might be the D (5 bases). Trimming removed 6 bases from V and 5 bases from J, with 19 bases in between. The CDR3 has 15 residues. This CDR3 reads CASSSRLPPGETQYF. The CDR3, as DNA: TGTGCCAGCAGCTCCAGACTACCCCCCGGGGAGACCCAGTACTTC.

The V and J genes are TRBV15 and TRBJ2-7, with TRBD2 identical over 7 bases. CDR1 is LNHNV and CDR2 is YYDKDF in the germline V gene (reference sequence). The length of the CDR3 is 15 residues. V lost 5 bases and J lost 2; bases outside the gene matches: 9. The chain's CDR3 is CATSGLRGVTYEQYF. DNA of the CDR3: TGTGCCACCAGCGGCCTACGGGGGGTGACCTACGAGCAGTACTTC.

This clonotype was observed at least ten times. The CDR3 bases are TGTGCCAGCAGTCCGGGACAGGGAAGCTCCTACAATGAGCAGTTCTTC. Its translation: CASSPGQGSSYNEQFF. The chain couples TRBV7-2 to TRBJ2-1; 9 nucleotides align to TRBD1. This CDR3 is built from 16 residues. Losses at the gene ends were 6 bases for V and 0 bases for J; bases not matched to a gene: 6. CDR1 is SGHTA, CDR2 FQGNSA, per germline.